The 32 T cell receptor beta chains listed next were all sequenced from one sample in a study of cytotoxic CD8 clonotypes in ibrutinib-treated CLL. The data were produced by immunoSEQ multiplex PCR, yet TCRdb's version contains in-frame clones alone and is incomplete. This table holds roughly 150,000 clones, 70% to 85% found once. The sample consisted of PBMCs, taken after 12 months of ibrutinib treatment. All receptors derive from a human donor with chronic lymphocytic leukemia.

The CDR3 spells CASSQGSSGGETQYF. The CDR3 DNA sequence: TGTGCCAGCAGCCAGGGGAGCTCAGGAGGAGAGACCCAGTACTTC. This chain uses TRBV4-2 with TRBJ2-5, with D perhaps TRBD2 (5 bases). V was trimmed by 3 bases and J by 4 bases, leaving 15 bases between them. The CDR3 contains 15 residues. Germline-derived CDR1 and CDR2 are LGHNA and YNFKEQ.

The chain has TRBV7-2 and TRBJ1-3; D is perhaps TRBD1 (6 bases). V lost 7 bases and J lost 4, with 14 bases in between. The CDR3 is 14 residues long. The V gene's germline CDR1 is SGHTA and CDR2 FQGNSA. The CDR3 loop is CASILRGSGNTIYF. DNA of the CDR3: TGTGCCAGCATCCTCAGGGGATCAGGAAACACCATATATTTT.

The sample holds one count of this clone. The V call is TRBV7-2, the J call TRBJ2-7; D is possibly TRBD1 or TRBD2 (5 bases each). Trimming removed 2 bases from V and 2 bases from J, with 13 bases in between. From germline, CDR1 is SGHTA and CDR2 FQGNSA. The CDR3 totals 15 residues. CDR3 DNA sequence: TGTGCCAGCAGCTTAACTGGCCAGGGACCCTACGAGCAGTACTTC. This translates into CASSLTGQGPYEQYF. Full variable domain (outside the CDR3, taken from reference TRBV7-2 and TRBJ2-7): GAGVSQSPSNKVTEKGKDVELRCDPISGHTALYWYRQSLGQGLEFLIYFQGNSAPDKSGLPSDRFSAERTGGSVSTLTIQRTQQEDSAVYLCASSLTGQGPYEQYFGPGTRLTVT.

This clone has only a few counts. CDR3: CASSRREGDTQYF. CDR3 nucleotide sequence: TGTGCCAGCTCGCGGCGGGAGGGAGATACGCAGTATTTT. This chain joins TRBV6-6 and TRBJ2-3; 9 positions match TRBD2. Germline V lookup: CDR1 MNHNY, CDR2 SVGAGI (reference sequence). The V and J ends lost 8 bases and 5 bases, in that order; junction bases with no gene match: 5. The CDR3 loop spans 13 amino acids.

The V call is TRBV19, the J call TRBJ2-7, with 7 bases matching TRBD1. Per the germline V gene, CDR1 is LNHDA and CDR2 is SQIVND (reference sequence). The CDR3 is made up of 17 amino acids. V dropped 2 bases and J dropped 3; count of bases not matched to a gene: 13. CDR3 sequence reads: CASSIKLPGGMGYEQYF. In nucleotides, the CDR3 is TGTGCCAGTAGTATAAAGCTCCCAGGGGGAATGGGCTACGAGCAGTACTTC. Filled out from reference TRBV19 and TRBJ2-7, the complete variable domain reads DGGITQSPKYLFRKEGQNVTLSCEQNLNHDAMYWYRQDPGQGLRLIYYSQIVNDFQKGDIAEGYSVSREKKESFPLTVTSAQKNPTAFYLCASSIKLPGGMGYEQYFGPGTRLTVT.

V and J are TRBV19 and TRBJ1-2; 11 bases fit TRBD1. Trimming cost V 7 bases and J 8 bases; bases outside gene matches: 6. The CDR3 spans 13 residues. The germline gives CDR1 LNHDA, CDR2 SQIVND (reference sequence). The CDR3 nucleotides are TGTGCCAGTAATCAGGACAGGGGGCGAGGCTACACCTTC. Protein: CASNQDRGRGYTF.

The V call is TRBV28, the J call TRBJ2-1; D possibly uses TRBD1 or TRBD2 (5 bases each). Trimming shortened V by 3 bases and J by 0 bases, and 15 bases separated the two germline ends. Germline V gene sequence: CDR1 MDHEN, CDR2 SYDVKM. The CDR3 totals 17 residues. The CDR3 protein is CASSFVGGGSSYNEQFF. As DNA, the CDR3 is TGTGCCAGCAGTTTTGTGGGTGGGGGTTCCTCCTACAATGAGCAGTTCTTC.

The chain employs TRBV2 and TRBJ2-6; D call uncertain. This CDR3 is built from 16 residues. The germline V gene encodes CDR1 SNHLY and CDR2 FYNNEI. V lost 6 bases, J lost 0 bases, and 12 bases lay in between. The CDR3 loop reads CASRDQQGSGANVLTF. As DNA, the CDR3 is TGTGCCAGCAGGGACCAGCAAGGCTCTGGGGCCAACGTCCTGACTTTC.

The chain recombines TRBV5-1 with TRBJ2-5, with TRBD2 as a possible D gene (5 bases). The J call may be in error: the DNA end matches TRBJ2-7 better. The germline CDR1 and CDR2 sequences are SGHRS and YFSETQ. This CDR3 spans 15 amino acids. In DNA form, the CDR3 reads TGCGCCAGCAGCCCGGACGGGAAAAGCTCCTACGAGCAGTACTTC. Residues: CASSPDGKSSYEQYF.

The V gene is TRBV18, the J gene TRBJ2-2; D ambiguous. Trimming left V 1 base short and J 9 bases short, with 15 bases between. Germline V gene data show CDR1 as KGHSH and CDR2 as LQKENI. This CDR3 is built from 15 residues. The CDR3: CASSPQGTSTWELFF. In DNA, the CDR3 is TGTGCCAGCTCACCACAGGGCACCTCTACCTGGGAGCTGTTTTTT.

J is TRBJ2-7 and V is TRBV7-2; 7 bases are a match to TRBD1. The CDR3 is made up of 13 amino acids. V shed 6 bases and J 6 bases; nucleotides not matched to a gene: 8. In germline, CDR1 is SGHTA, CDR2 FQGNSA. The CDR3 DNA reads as TGTGCCAGCAGTCAAGACAGGGAGAGCGAGCAGTACTTC. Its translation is CASSQDRESEQYF.

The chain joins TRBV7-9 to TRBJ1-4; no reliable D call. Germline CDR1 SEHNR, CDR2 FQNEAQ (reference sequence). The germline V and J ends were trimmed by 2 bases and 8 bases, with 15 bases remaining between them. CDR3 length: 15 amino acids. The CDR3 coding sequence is TGTGCCAGCAGCTTACGGGAAGGCCGAAGAGAAAAACTGTTTTTT. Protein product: CASSLREGRREKLFF.

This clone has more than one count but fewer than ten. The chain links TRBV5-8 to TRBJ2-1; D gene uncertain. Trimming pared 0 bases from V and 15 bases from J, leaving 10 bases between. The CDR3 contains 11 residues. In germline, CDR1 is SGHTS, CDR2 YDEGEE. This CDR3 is CASSLGVRGFF. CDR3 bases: TGTGCCAGCAGCTTGGGTGTCAGAGGGTTCTTC.

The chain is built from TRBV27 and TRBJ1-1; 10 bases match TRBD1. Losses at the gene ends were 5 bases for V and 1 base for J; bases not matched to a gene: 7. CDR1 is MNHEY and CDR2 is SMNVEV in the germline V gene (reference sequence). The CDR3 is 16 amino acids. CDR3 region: CASSSQTGGGNTEAFF. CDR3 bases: TGTGCCAGCAGTAGCCAGACAGGGGGCGGGAACACTGAAGCTTTCTTT.

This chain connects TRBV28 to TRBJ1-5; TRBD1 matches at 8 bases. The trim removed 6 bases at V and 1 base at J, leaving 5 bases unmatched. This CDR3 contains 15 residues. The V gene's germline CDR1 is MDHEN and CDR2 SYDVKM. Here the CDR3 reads CASSLRGPSNQPQHF. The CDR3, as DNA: TGTGCCAGCAGCCTCAGGGGGCCGAGCAATCAGCCCCAGCATTTT.

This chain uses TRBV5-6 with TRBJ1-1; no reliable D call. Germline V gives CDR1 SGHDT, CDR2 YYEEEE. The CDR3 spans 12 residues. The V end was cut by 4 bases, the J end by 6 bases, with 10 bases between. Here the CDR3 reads CASSPSSSEAFF. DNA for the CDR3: TGTGCCAGCAGCCCCTCATCTTCTGAAGCTTTCTTT.

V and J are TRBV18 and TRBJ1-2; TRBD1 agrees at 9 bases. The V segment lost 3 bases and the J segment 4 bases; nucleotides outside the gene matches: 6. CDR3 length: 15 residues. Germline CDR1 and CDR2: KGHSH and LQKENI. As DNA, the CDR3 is TGTGCCAGCTCACCGGGACAGGGTCTCATCTATGGCTACACCTTC. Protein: CASSPGQGLIYGYTF.

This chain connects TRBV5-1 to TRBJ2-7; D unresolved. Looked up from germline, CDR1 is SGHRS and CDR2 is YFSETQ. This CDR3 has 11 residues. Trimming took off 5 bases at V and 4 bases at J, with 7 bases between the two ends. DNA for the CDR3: TGCGCCAGCAGGGCTAATTACGAGCAGTACTTC. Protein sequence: CASRANYEQYF. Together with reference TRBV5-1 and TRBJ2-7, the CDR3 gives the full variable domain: KAGVTQTPRYLIKTRGQQVTLSCSPISGHRSVSWYQQTPGQGLQFLFEYFSETQRNKGNFPGRFSGRQFSNSRSEMNVSTLELGDSALYLCASRANYEQYFGPGTRLTVT.

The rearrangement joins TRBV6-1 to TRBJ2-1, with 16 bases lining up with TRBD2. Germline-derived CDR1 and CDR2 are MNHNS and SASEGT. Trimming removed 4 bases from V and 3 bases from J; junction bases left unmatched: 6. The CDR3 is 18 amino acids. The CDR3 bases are TGTGCCAGCAGTGGTTGGGGACTAGCGGGAGGGGGCTACAATGAGCAGTTCTTC. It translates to CASSGWGLAGGGYNEQFF.

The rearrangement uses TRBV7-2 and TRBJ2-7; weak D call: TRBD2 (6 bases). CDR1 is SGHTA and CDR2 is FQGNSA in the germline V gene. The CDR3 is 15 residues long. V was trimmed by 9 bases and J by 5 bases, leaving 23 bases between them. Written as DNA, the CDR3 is TGTGCCAGTAGCCCACCGGAGGGCAGGGTGAACGAGCAGTACTTC. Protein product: CASSPPEGRVNEQYF. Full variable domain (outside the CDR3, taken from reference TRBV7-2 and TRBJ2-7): GAGVSQSPSNKVTEKGKDVELRCDPISGHTALYWYRQSLGQGLEFLIYFQGNSAPDKSGLPSDRFSAERTGGSVSTLTIQRTQQEDSAVYLCASSPPEGRVNEQYFGPGTRLTVT.

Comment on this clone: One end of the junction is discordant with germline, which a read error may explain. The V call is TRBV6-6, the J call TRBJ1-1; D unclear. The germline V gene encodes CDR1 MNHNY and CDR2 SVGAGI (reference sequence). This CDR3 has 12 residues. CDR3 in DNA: TGTGCCAGCAGTAACTCAGTCACTGAAGCTTTCTTT. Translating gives CASSNSVTEAFF.

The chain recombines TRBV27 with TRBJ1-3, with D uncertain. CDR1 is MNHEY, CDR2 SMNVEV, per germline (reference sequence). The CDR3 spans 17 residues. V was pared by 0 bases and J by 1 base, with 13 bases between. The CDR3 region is CASSLSSGGYSGNTIYF. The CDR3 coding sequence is TGTGCCAGCAGTTTATCGAGTGGAGGGTATTCTGGAAACACCATATATTTT.

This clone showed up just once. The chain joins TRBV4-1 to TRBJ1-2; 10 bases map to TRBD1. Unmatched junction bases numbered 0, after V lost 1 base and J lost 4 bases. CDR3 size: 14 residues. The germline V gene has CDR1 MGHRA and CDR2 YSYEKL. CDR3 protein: CASSQGTGGYGYTF. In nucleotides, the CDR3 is TGCGCCAGCAGCCAAGGGACAGGGGGCTATGGCTACACCTTC.

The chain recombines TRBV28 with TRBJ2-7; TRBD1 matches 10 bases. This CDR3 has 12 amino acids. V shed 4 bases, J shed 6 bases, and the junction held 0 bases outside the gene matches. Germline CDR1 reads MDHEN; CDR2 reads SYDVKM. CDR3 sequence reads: CASSWDRGEQYF. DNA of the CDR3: TGTGCCAGCAGTTGGGACAGGGGCGAGCAGTACTTC.

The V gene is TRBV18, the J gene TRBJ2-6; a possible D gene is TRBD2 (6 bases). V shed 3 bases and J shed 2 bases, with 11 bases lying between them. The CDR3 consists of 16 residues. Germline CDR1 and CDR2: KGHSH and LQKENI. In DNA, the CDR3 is TGTGCCAGCTCACCGTCTTGGGGGGCTGGGGCCAACGTCCTGACTTTC. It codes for CASSPSWGAGANVLTF.

CDR3 amino acids: CASSPVAGSDQPQHF. The CDR3 coding sequence is TGTGCCAGCAGCCCAGTTGCCGGGAGTGATCAGCCCCAGCATTTT. The chain recombines TRBV7-2 with TRBJ1-5; D not certain. Trimming shortened V by 5 bases and J by 5 bases, and 16 bases separated the two germline ends. Germline CDR1 and CDR2: SGHTA and FQGNSA. This CDR3 comprises 15 residues. The variable domain in full, completed from reference TRBV7-2 and TRBJ1-5, reads GAGVSQSPSNKVTEKGKDVELRCDPISGHTALYWYRQSLGQGLEFLIYFQGNSAPDKSGLPSDRFSAERTGGSVSTLTIQRTQQEDSAVYLCASSPVAGSDQPQHFGDGTRLSIL.

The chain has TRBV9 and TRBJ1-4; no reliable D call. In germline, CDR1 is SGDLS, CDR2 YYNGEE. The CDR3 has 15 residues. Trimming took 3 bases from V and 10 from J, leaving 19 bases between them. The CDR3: CASSAEALGGGKLFF. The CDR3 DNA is TGTGCCAGCAGCGCGGAGGCCCTAGGAGGCGGAAAACTGTTTTTT.

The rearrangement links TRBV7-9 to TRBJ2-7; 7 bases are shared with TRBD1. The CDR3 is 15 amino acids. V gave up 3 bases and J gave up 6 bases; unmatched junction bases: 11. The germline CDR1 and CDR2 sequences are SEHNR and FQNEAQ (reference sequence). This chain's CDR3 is CASSFLTGFGPEQYF. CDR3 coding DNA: TGTGCCAGCAGCTTTCTGACAGGGTTTGGTCCCGAGCAGTACTTC. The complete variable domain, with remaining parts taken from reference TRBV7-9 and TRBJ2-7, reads DTGVSQNPRHKITKRGQNVTFRCDPISEHNRLYWYRQTLGQGPEFLTYFQNEAQLEKSRLLSDRFSAERPKGSFSTLEIQRTEQGDSAMYLCASSFLTGFGPEQYFGPGTRLTVT.

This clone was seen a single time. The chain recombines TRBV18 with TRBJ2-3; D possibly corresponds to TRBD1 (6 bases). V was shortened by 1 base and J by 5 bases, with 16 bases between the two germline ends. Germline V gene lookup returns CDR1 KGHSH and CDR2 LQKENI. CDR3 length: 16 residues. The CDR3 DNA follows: TGTGCCAGCTCACCACAACAGGGTCTAGTTCAAGATACGCAGTATTTT. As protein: CASSPQQGLVQDTQYF.

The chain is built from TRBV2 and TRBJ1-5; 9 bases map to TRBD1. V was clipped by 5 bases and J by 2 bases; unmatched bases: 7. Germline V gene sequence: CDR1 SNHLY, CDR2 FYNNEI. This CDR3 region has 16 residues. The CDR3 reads CASSPIDRGGNQPQHF. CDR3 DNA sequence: TGTGCCAGCAGTCCCATCGACAGGGGGGGCAATCAGCCCCAGCATTTT. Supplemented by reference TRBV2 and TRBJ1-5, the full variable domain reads EPEVTQTPSHQVTQMGQEVILRCVPISNHLYFYWYRQILGQKVEFLVSFYNNEISEKSEIFDDQFSVERPDGSNFTLKIRSTKLEDSAMYFCASSPIDRGGNQPQHFGDGTRLSIL.

The CDR3 sequence is CATSRDRFRATEAFF. The CDR3 DNA follows: TGTGCCACCAGCAGAGATAGGTTCAGGGCCACTGAAGCTTTCTTT. V is TRBV15 and J is TRBJ1-1; tentative D call: TRBD1 (5 bases). This CDR3 region has 15 residues. The V end was cut by 0 bases, the J end by 4 bases, with 12 bases between. Germline loops: CDR1 LNHNV, CDR2 YYDKDF (reference sequence).

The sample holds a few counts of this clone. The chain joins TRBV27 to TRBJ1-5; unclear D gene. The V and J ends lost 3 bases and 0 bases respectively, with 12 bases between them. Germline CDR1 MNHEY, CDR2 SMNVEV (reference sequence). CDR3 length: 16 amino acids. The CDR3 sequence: CASSFRLSGSNQPQHF. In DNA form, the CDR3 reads TGTGCCAGCAGTTTCCGGCTCTCTGGTAGCAATCAGCCCCAGCATTTT.